This T cell receptor beta chain was observed in a study of long-term antiretroviral therapy in people with HIV. Notes on the study in general: Although diversity increased after ART, it remained lower than in transplant donor controls. Information on adherence, resistance and therapy changes was unavailable.

Deletions cut 3 bases from V and 6 bases from J, with 9 bases between. The length of the CDR3 is 13 residues. Germline lookup yields CDR1 SNHLY and CDR2 FYNNEI. Run at survey level, the immunoSEQ assay was version v3.0. Here immunoSEQ multiplex PCR was the method, and the copy in TCRdb shows in-frame clones only, minus some. The table has tens of thousands of clones, about 85% seen once. About this clone itself: Its specificity is not known.

The receptor was isolated from a woman in her 30s with HIV. Specimen: unsorted PBMCs, collected about 2.7 years before starting antiretroviral therapy. This chain uses TRBV2 with TRBJ2-1; tentatively, D is TRBD1 (6 bases). CDR3 sequence reads: CASSEGAGNEQFF. In nucleotides, the CDR3 is TGTGCCAGCAGTGAGGGGGCGGGCAATGAGCAGTTCTTC.